One T cell receptor beta chain is described in this entry. The V end lost 4 bases, the J end lost 10 bases, and 16 bases lay between the germline ends. This CDR3 contains 13 residues. CDR1 MNHEY and CDR2 SVGAGI come from the germline V gene. This record belongs to a study of blood T cell repertoires in COVID-19. Study processing details: Nucleated cell counts were estimated from reference gene primer amplification. Using immunoSEQ multiplex PCR, the repertoire was profiled, and TCRdb retains in-frame clones only, with some absent. V and J calls and clone size follow that table, whereas D and trimming were derived from the DNA. The sample lists roughly 90,000 clones; 70% to 90% were seen once.

The clonotype was recovered from a man in his forties with acute or convalescent COVID-19. The chain combines TRBV6-5 with TRBJ1-1; possible D gene TRBD1, 5 bases. Sequencing was carried out using peripheral blood. The CDR3 is CASSSGVDRVAFF. In DNA form, the CDR3 reads TGTGCCAGCAGTTCGGGGGTAGATCGGGTAGCTTTCTTT.